A single sample is the source of the 7 T cell receptor beta chains below, sequenced in a study of blood T cell repertoires in COVID-19. Sequenced by immunoSEQ multiplex PCR; TCRdb stores in-frame clones only, minus some. The profile shows about 230,000 clones, over 75% of them singletons. Sample: PBMCs or T cells enriched from blood (not recorded which). These receptors were taken from a man between 18 and 29 years old who had recovered from COVID-19.

The gene calls are TRBV7-9 and TRBJ2-7; unclear D gene. V gave up 3 bases and J gave up 1 base, with 7 bases separating them. The CDR3 length is 13 residues. Germline lookup yields CDR1 SEHNR and CDR2 FQNEAQ (reference sequence). For the CDR3, the DNA is TGTGCCAGCAGCTTGGCAGAATCCTACGAGCAGTACTTC. As protein: CASSLAESYEQYF.

V usage is TRBV30 and J usage is TRBJ1-5; TRBD1 might be the D (6 bases). The CDR3 runs to 14 residues. Germline V gene sequence: CDR1 GTSNPN, CDR2 SVGIG (reference sequence). The V and J ends lost 1 base and 2 bases respectively, with 9 bases between them. The CDR3 spells CAWSGNRGNQPQHF. The CDR3 coding sequence is TGTGCCTGGAGTGGGAACAGGGGCAATCAGCCCCAGCATTTT.

The V call is TRBV6-5, the J call TRBJ2-3; no clear D gene. V dropped 4 bases and J dropped 4 bases, with 6 bases sitting between them. The CDR3 has 12 amino acids. Germline V CDR1 and CDR2: MNHEY, SVGAGI. CDR3: CASSSTADTQYF. The CDR3 DNA reads TGTGCCAGCAGTTCTACAGCAGATACGCAGTATTTT.

V and J are TRBV5-1 and TRBJ1-3; 7 nucleotides agree with TRBD1. The CDR3 has 13 amino acids. J was trimmed by 2 bases and V by 7 bases; bases with no gene match: 3. CDR1 and CDR2 (germline): SGHRS, YFSETQ. The CDR3, as DNA: TGCGCCAGCTGGCAGGGGGCTGGAAACACCATATATTTT. Protein: CASWQGAGNTIYF.

The chain carries TRBV4-1 and TRBJ1-5; 11 bases match TRBD1. The germline gives CDR1 MGHRA, CDR2 YSYEKL. Losses at the gene ends were 5 bases for V and 6 bases for J; bases not matched to a gene: 9. The CDR3 extends over 16 amino acids. The CDR3 loop reads CASSNGQGAGSQPQHF. Written as DNA, the CDR3 is TGCGCCAGCAGCAATGGACAGGGGGCTGGTAGTCAGCCCCAGCATTTT.

This chain links TRBV3-1 (or the pseudogene TRBV3-2) with TRBJ1-5; TRBD1 matches 7 bases. The CDR3 runs to 14 residues. Trimming at V came to 5 bases and at J to 1 base, leaving 2 bases not matched to a gene. Germline-derived CDR1 and CDR2 are LGHDT and YNNKEL (reference sequence). The CDR3 bases are TGTGCCAGCAGCGCCAGGGGGAGCAATCAGCCCCAGCATTTT. Translating it yields CASSARGSNQPQHF.

The chain combines TRBV28 with TRBJ2-1, with 13 bases aligning to TRBD2. Germline V gene lookup returns CDR1 MDHEN and CDR2 SYDVKM. The CDR3 sequence is 17 residues long. Trimming cost V 5 bases and J 3 bases; bases outside gene matches: 7. This chain's CDR3 is CASSPRLAGGNYNEQFF. The DNA for the CDR3 is TGTGCCAGCAGTCCCCGACTAGCGGGAGGCAACTACAATGAGCAGTTCTTC.